Listed below are T cell receptor beta chains from one sample, sequenced in a study of T cell repertoires in cytomegalovirus infection. Each CDR3 protein is one row after TCRdb ran MiXCR on the reads. Here the sample spans 650,000 to 850,000 distinct CDR3 sequences, 25% to 35% being singletons. For these TCRs, the target antigens are not known. Specimen: cultured CD8+ T cells from PBMCs, collected from culture after CMV antigen stimulation. The origin of the receptors is a human donor in good health (CMV status not recorded). Some clones in this sample may be carry-over from other donors' samples. Both conserved end residues are part of each CDR3. The order of the fields is J gene, clone size, V gene, CDR3 length, CDR3 protein. Only some rows state a clone size, as once, few, many or a class for expanded clones.

>TRBJ1-5|.|TRBV10-2|15
CASSQGLISNQPQHF
>TRBJ1-1|.|TRBV6-6|14
CASSVTYQNTEAFF
>TRBJ2-7|.|TRBV7-4|13
CASSLARSREQYF
>TRBJ1-2|few|TRBV29-1|14
CSVAGTGGNYGYTF
>TRBJ1-1|few|TRBV12-3/TRBV12-4|16
CASSFGFWDMNTEAFF
>TRBJ2-1|.|TRBV6-6|15
CASSYYGTSGNEQFF
>TRBJ2-1|few|TRBV28|13
CASTTPGAGEQFF
>TRBJ2-3|many|TRBV7-8|15
CASSSWTGNTDTQYF
>TRBJ1-1|many|TRBV6-6|16
CASSIGRGGENTEAFF
>TRBJ1-6|.|TRBV9|18
CASSVAPGGKPGNSPLHF
>TRBJ2-1|.|TRBV19|14
CASSTLTLTDEQFF
>TRBJ1-2|.|TRBV4-1|14
CASSQEGGGYGYTF
>TRBJ2-1|.|TRBV7-8|16
CASSFPTSGHYNEQFF
>TRBJ1-3|.|TRBV2|12
CASISGKNTIYF
>TRBJ1-2|few|TRBV19|15
CASLSLEGEVDGYTF
>TRBJ1-1|.|TRBV5-4|19
CASSLLPPKRPRGLTEAFF
>TRBJ1-2|.|TRBV7-6|14
CASSLAALSYGYTF
>TRBJ1-1|few|TRBV27|13
CASRGDVNTEAFF
>TRBJ1-2|few|TRBV20-1|14
CSAKGSDRPYGYTF
>TRBJ2-3|few|TRBV11-2|13
CASGTGRTDTQYF
>TRBJ2-7|few|TRBV7-8|16
CASSLRGGQGNYEQYF
>TRBJ1-1|many|TRBV12-3/TRBV12-4|14
CASSFAGGNTEAFF
>TRBJ1-5|few|TRBV27|14
CASSLSKGGQPQHF
>TRBJ2-1|.|TRBV6-1|12
CASESTYNEQFF
>TRBJ1-2|.|TRBV7-6|15
CASSLAGGQTYGYTF
>TRBJ1-5|.|TRBV24-1|14
CATRRTGSNQPQHF
>TRBJ2-7|few|TRBV6-1|14
CASSLTGGDYEQYF
>TRBJ1-5|many|TRBV7-2|16
CASSLNPAETNQPQHF
>TRBJ2-1|.|TRBV3-1|14
CASSHQGRFDEQFF
>TRBJ2-1|.|TRBV2|15
CASSRAGSSYSEQFF
>TRBJ2-7|.|TRBV12-3/TRBV12-4|15
CASSTGTGHIYEQYF
>TRBJ2-5|few|TRBV7-9|16
CASSLEPGPTLETQYF
>TRBJ1-4|few|TRBV7-8|15
CASSYDIWVNEKLFF
>TRBJ2-5|few|TRBV12-3/TRBV12-4|15
CASSLAAGRRETQYF
>TRBJ1-6|.|TRBV6-1|14
CASSFQGFDSPLHF
>TRBJ1-1|.|TRBV9|14
CASSPSGTATEAFF
>TRBJ1-2|.|TRBV28|17
CASSLIIRTGVNYGYTF
>TRBJ2-2|.|TRBV12-3/TRBV12-4|16
CASSPAGYANTGELFF
>TRBJ1-1|.|TRBV20-1|13
CSASKRGDTEAFF
>TRBJ2-1|few|TRBV7-9|17
CASSLGTSGGHYNEQFF
>TRBJ1-5|few|TRBV12-3/TRBV12-4|16
CASSPVRQGGVQPQHF
>TRBJ2-7|.|TRBV27|16
CASSLSINRRLDERYF
>TRBJ1-1|.|TRBV27|12
CASSGRGNEAFF
>TRBJ2-1|few|TRBV5-4|16
CASSFQGKESYNEQFF